A selection of T cell receptor beta chains follows, all from one sample in a study of blood T cells in healthy people across ages. Via MiXCR, TCRdb re-called the 5' RACE reads, giving one row per CDR3 protein. The profile shows 2 million or so distinct CDR3 sequences, about 50% of them singletons. Input material: blood. The receptors here all came from a woman in her thirties or forties in good health. CDR3s include the opening cysteine and the closing phenylalanine or tryptophan. A D gene is named only where the DNA matches it firmly. Clone size is not always given. Where it is, it says once, few, many or a class for expanded clones.

d_gene: TRBD1; v_gene: TRBV28; j_gene: TRBJ1-2; abundance: .; CDR3aa: CASSEWGQGEDYGYTF; CDR3nt: TGTGCCAGCAGTGAATGGGGACAGGGAGAAGACTATGGCTACACCTTC
d_gene: .; v_gene: TRBV12-3/TRBV12-4; j_gene: TRBJ2-7; abundance: .; CDR3aa: CASTLNLYEQYF; CDR3nt: TGTGCCAGCACCTTAAACCTTTACGAGCAGTACTTC
d_gene: TRBD2; v_gene: TRBV20-1; j_gene: TRBJ2-3; abundance: few; CDR3aa: CSAREGGGHSYSTDTQYF; CDR3nt: TGCAGTGCTAGAGAAGGCGGGGGGCACTCATATAGCACAGATACGCAGTATTTT
d_gene: .; v_gene: TRBV4-2; j_gene: TRBJ2-1; abundance: .; CDR3aa: CASSQYLTYLGANEQFF; CDR3nt: TGTGCCAGCAGCCAATACCTGACCTACCTAGGGGCCAATGAGCAGTTCTTC
d_gene: TRBD2; v_gene: TRBV4-1; j_gene: TRBJ2-3; abundance: .; CDR3aa: CASSQEGASGGSDTQYF; CDR3nt: TGCGCCAGCAGCCAAGAGGGGGCTAGCGGGGGATCAGATACGCAGTATTTT
d_gene: .; v_gene: TRBV7-2; j_gene: TRBJ2-7; abundance: many; CDR3aa: CASRSGHSYEQYF; CDR3nt: TGTGCCAGCAGATCTGGACACTCCTACGAGCAGTACTTC
d_gene: TRBD1; v_gene: TRBV4-2; j_gene: TRBJ2-6; abundance: once; CDR3aa: CASSPRRTGVMSGANVLTF; CDR3nt: TGTGCCAGCAGCCCCCGACGGACAGGGGTAATGTCTGGGGCCAACGTCCTGACTTTC
d_gene: .; v_gene: TRBV13; j_gene: TRBJ1-6; abundance: few; CDR3aa: CASSLTNRDSPLHF; CDR3nt: TGTGCCAGCAGCCTTACAAACAGGGACTCACCCCTCCACTTT
d_gene: TRBD1; v_gene: TRBV27; j_gene: TRBJ1-2; abundance: .; CDR3aa: CASSFLDRPYGYTF; CDR3nt: TGTGCCAGCAGTTTCTTGGACAGGCCCTATGGCTACACCTTC
d_gene: .; v_gene: TRBV29-1; j_gene: TRBJ1-4; abundance: .; CDR3aa: CSVTLGGDGKLFF; CDR3nt: TGCAGCGTCACTCTGGGGGGCGATGGAAAGCTGTTTTTT
d_gene: TRBD1; v_gene: TRBV5-1; j_gene: TRBJ2-1; abundance: .; CDR3aa: CASSQAGTGLSYNEQFF; CDR3nt: TGCGCCAGCAGCCAAGCCGGGACAGGACTCTCCTACAATGAGCAGTTCTTC
d_gene: .; v_gene: TRBV5-1; j_gene: TRBJ2-5; abundance: .; CDR3aa: CASSLSSPRQETQYF; CDR3nt: TGCGCCAGCAGCTTGTCTAGCCCGAGGCAAGAGACCCAGTACTTC
d_gene: .; v_gene: TRBV27; j_gene: TRBJ1-5; abundance: .; CDR3aa: CASSLSTGDQPQHF; CDR3nt: TGTGCCAGCAGTTTATCAACGGGGGATCAGCCCCAGCATTTT
d_gene: TRBD1; v_gene: TRBV7-2; j_gene: TRBJ2-7; abundance: few; CDR3aa: CASSLAPGQNYEQYF; CDR3nt: TGTGCCAGCAGCTTAGCTCCGGGACAGAACTACGAGCAGTACTTC
d_gene: .; v_gene: TRBV20-1; j_gene: TRBJ2-1; abundance: .; CDR3aa: CSAGGPRLREQFF; CDR3nt: TGCAGTGCTGGAGGCCCCCGGCTTCGTGAGCAGTTCTTC
d_gene: .; v_gene: TRBV7-2; j_gene: TRBJ2-7; abundance: .; CDR3aa: CASSLVGSGSYEQYF; CDR3nt: TGTGCCAGCAGCTTAGTAGGGAGCGGATCCTACGAGCAGTACTTC
d_gene: TRBD1; v_gene: TRBV12-3/TRBV12-4; j_gene: TRBJ2-4; abundance: .; CDR3aa: CASSSGTGFTKNIQYF; CDR3nt: TGTGCCAGCAGTTCAGGGACAGGGTTTACCAAAAACATTCAGTACTTC
d_gene: .; v_gene: TRBV2; j_gene: TRBJ2-3; abundance: .; CDR3aa: CASTGAFITDTQYF; CDR3nt: TGTGCCAGCACCGGGGCCTTTATCACGGATACGCAGTATTTT
d_gene: .; v_gene: TRBV2; j_gene: TRBJ1-4; abundance: .; CDR3aa: CASSRILSTNEKLFF; CDR3nt: TGTGCCAGCAGTAGAATACTCTCAACTAATGAAAAACTGTTTTTT
d_gene: TRBD1; v_gene: TRBV18; j_gene: TRBJ2-1; abundance: few; CDR3aa: CASSPMGQGAVNEQFF; CDR3nt: TGTGCCAGCTCACCGATGGGGCAGGGGGCGGTGAATGAGCAGTTCTTC
d_gene: TRBD2; v_gene: TRBV20-1; j_gene: TRBJ2-7; abundance: .; CDR3aa: CSTKGTNPYNEQYF; CDR3nt: TGCAGTACCAAGGGGACTAACCCTTACAATGAGCAGTACTTC
d_gene: TRBD2; v_gene: TRBV4-3; j_gene: TRBJ2-1; abundance: .; CDR3aa: CASSPTHQRGANNEQFF; CDR3nt: TGCGCCAGCAGCCCCACGCATCAGCGGGGGGCGAACAATGAGCAGTTCTTC
d_gene: .; v_gene: TRBV25-1; j_gene: TRBJ1-2; abundance: .; CDR3aa: CASSELGVGAGDYTF; CDR3nt: TGTGCCAGCAGTGAATTGGGAGTGGGGGCTGGAGACTACACCTTC
d_gene: TRBD2; v_gene: TRBV12-3/TRBV12-4; j_gene: TRBJ2-5; abundance: few; CDR3aa: CASSFGGSGGPQETQYF; CDR3nt: TGTGCCAGCAGTTTCGGGGGTAGCGGGGGGCCCCAGGAGACCCAGTACTTC
d_gene: .; v_gene: TRBV5-1; j_gene: TRBJ1-2; abundance: many; CDR3aa: CASRSRDVDGYTF; CDR3nt: TGCGCCAGCCGGAGCCGGGACGTTGATGGCTACACCTTC
d_gene: TRBD1; v_gene: TRBV28; j_gene: TRBJ1-6; abundance: .; CDR3aa: CASSFLGRGFNSPLHF; CDR3nt: TGTGCCAGCAGTTTTTTGGGCAGGGGGTTTAATTCACCCCTCCACTTT
d_gene: .; v_gene: TRBV27; j_gene: TRBJ1-5; abundance: few; CDR3aa: CASSSGSWVQPQHF; CDR3nt: TGTGCCAGCAGCTCGGGTTCGTGGGTACAGCCCCAGCATTTT
d_gene: .; v_gene: TRBV5-5; j_gene: TRBJ2-3; abundance: few; CDR3aa: CASSPGHQDTQYF; CDR3nt: TGTGCCAGCAGCCCCGGACATCAGGATACGCAGTATTTT
d_gene: .; v_gene: TRBV6-1; j_gene: TRBJ2-3; abundance: few; CDR3aa: CASYLGFTDTQYF; CDR3nt: TGTGCCAGCTATCTTGGGTTCACAGATACGCAGTATTTT
d_gene: TRBD2; v_gene: TRBV2; j_gene: TRBJ2-7; abundance: .; CDR3aa: CASTHEAGSYEQYF; CDR3nt: TGTGCCAGCACCCACGAAGCGGGAAGTTACGAGCAGTACTTC
d_gene: .; v_gene: TRBV7-2; j_gene: TRBJ1-2; abundance: few; CDR3aa: CASSLELLGYTF; CDR3nt: TGTGCCAGCAGCTTAGAATTACTTGGCTACACCTTC
d_gene: .; v_gene: TRBV4-2; j_gene: TRBJ1-2; abundance: .; CDR3aa: CASSPHSSAGGSGGYTF; CDR3nt: TGTGCCAGCAGCCCCCACTCCAGTGCGGGGGGTTCTGGCGGCTACACCTTC
d_gene: TRBD1; v_gene: TRBV7-9; j_gene: TRBJ2-1; abundance: few; CDR3aa: CASSTGQGNNEQFF; CDR3nt: TGTGCCAGCAGCACGGGACAGGGCAACAATGAGCAGTTCTTC
d_gene: .; v_gene: TRBV2; j_gene: TRBJ2-7; abundance: few; CDR3aa: CASSDRQGGTYEQYF; CDR3nt: TGTGCCAGCAGTGACCGACAGGGAGGCACCTACGAGCAGTACTTC
d_gene: .; v_gene: TRBV20-1; j_gene: TRBJ2-1; abundance: .; CDR3aa: CSAPQRAGAPGNEQFF; CDR3nt: TGCAGTGCTCCCCAGCGAGCCGGGGCCCCGGGAAATGAGCAGTTCTTC
d_gene: TRBD1; v_gene: TRBV12-3/TRBV12-4; j_gene: TRBJ2-1; abundance: .; CDR3aa: CASSLTGDLNEQFF; CDR3nt: TGTGCCAGCAGCCTGACAGGGGATCTCAATGAGCAGTTCTTC
d_gene: .; v_gene: TRBV12-3/TRBV12-4; j_gene: TRBJ2-7; abundance: .; CDR3aa: CASSLRRRVPSEQYF; CDR3nt: TGTGCCAGCAGTTTGAGGAGGCGCGTCCCTAGCGAGCAGTACTTC
d_gene: TRBD1; v_gene: TRBV12-3/TRBV12-4; j_gene: TRBJ2-4; abundance: many; CDR3aa: CASSLQGAVQYF; CDR3nt: TGTGCCAGCAGCCTTCAGGGGGCAGTTCAGTACTTC
d_gene: .; v_gene: TRBV15; j_gene: TRBJ1-2; abundance: .; CDR3aa: CATSSPGILNYGYTF; CDR3nt: TGTGCCACCAGCAGCCCGGGGATACTGAACTATGGCTACACCTTC
d_gene: .; v_gene: TRBV11-2; j_gene: TRBJ2-3; abundance: .; CDR3aa: CASSYPQRSTQYF; CDR3nt: TGTGCCAGCAGCTACCCCCAGCGGAGTACGCAGTATTTT
d_gene: TRBD2; v_gene: TRBV20-1; j_gene: TRBJ2-3; abundance: .; CDR3aa: CSATSPFGGGGASDTQYF; CDR3nt: TGCAGTGCTACTAGCCCATTCGGCGGCGGGGGGGCCTCAGATACGCAGTATTTT
d_gene: TRBD1; v_gene: TRBV7-2; j_gene: TRBJ1-5; abundance: .; CDR3aa: CASSLRDRGSNQPQHF; CDR3nt: TGTGCCAGCAGCTTGCGGGACAGGGGGAGCAATCAGCCCCAGCATTTT
d_gene: .; v_gene: TRBV13; j_gene: TRBJ1-2; abundance: .; CDR3aa: CASSPQTGLKGGYTF; CDR3nt: TGTGCCAGCAGCCCCCAGACAGGTCTCAAGGGTGGCTACACCTTC